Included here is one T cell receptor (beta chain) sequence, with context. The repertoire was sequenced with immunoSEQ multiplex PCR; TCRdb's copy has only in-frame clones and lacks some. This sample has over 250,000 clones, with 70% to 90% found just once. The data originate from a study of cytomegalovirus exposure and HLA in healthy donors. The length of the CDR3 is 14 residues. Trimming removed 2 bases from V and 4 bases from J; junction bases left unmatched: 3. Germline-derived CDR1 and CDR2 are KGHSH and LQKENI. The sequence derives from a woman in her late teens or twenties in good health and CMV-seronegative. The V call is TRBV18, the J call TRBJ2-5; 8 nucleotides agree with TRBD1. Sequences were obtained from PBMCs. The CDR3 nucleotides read TGTGCCAGCTCACCAGATGACAGGGGAGAGACCCAGTACTTC. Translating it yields CASSPDDRGETQYF.